The T cell receptor (beta chain) under discussion was sequenced for a study of OX40 agonist ivuxolimab in advanced cancers. The wider study: At doses from 0.01 to 10 mg/kg, patients were given intravenous ivuxolimab every 2 weeks.

About this clone: Its antigen is unknown.

Samples were taken at baseline and on day 1 of cycles 4 and 7. Sequencing used immunoSEQ multiplex PCR; TCRdb keeps in-frame clones, though not all of them. The sample lists tens of thousands of clones, around four fifths occurring once. General study findings and limits: CD8+ T cells (on average) carried more expanded clones than CD4+ T cells.

This CDR3 is built from 16 residues. Germline CDR1 GTSNPN, CDR2 SVGIG (reference sequence). The V and J ends lost 2 bases and 7 bases, in that order; junction bases with no gene match: 10. The J gene is TRBJ2-5, the V gene TRBV30; TRBD2 matches at 13 bases. Sequenced material: CD4+ or CD8+ T cells sorted from blood, taken in a trial of the OX40 agonist ivuxolimab. This receptor was obtained from an adult with an advanced solid tumor such as melanoma, head and neck, liver or kidney cancer. For the CDR3, the DNA is TGTGCCTGGAGTTCGGGGACTAGCGGGACTAGAGGGACCCAGTACTTC. It specifies CAWSSGTSGTRGTQYF.